Following are 26 T cell receptor beta chains from one sample sequenced in a study of vaccination and CD4 T cells after COVID-19. The treatment is: roughly 10-day PBMC culture with coronavirus spike peptide pools or control peptides (ViraFEST assay). An Oncomine TCR Beta short-read assay was used to sequence the DNA from cultured CD4+ T cells. TCRdb independently ran MiXCR on the PCR reads; one entry per CDR3 protein. The table lists 10,000 to 15,000 distinct CDR3 sequences, about three fifths of them singletons. No antigens are known for them. The sample was CD4+ T cells from blood, cultured in vitro. The receptor source for this set is a human donor who had recovered from COVID-19.

The rearrangement links TRBV12-3 or TRBV12-4 to TRBJ1-5; D is unresolved. V lost 6 bases and J lost 0, with 9 bases in between. CDR3 length equals 14 residues. The CDR3 reads CASSVRDSNQPQHF. As DNA, the CDR3 is TGTGCCAGCAGCGTGAGGGATAGCAATCAGCCCCAGCATTTT.

The chain joins TRBV6-2 or TRBV6-3 to TRBJ2-1; D may be TRBD1 (6 bases). Germline loops: CDR1 MNHEY, CDR2 SVGEGT. Between the trimmed V and J ends, which lost 5 bases and 12 bases, there was a span of 20 bases. The CDR3 length is 14 residues. This chain's CDR3 is CASSSGAPLQGQFF. The CDR3 DNA is TGTGCCAGCAGTAGTGGGGCACCCTTACAGGGGCAGTTCTTC.

V gene TRBV28 combines with J gene TRBJ1-2; TRBD1 aligns across 7 bases. After removal of 6 bases from V and 3 bases from J, the junction contained 10 bases not matched to a gene. Germline values: CDR1 MDHEN, CDR2 SYDVKM. The CDR3 is 15 amino acids. As DNA, the CDR3 is TGTGCCAGCAGGTACAGGGGCGGTTCCCACTATGGCTACACCTTC. Translation gives CASRYRGGSHYGYTF.

This clonotype appeared a few times. V is TRBV6-1 and J is TRBJ2-5; D may match TRBD1 or TRBD2 (5 bases each). CDR1 is MNHNS and CDR2 is SASEGT in the germline V gene. V was shortened by 5 bases and J by 0 bases, with 13 bases between the two germline ends. The CDR3 loop spans 15 amino acids. The CDR3 DNA is TGTGCCAGCAGTCCACCGGGACGGTACCAAGAGACCCAGTACTTC. This codes for CASSPPGRYQETQYF.

The chain employs TRBV28 and TRBJ2-7; no clear D. Trimming took off 4 bases at V and 2 bases at J, with 6 bases between the two ends. Germline CDR1 and CDR2: MDHEN and SYDVKM. The CDR3 length is 12 residues. The CDR3 region has the DNA TGTGCCAGCAGTTCCAAACCCTACGAGCAGTACTTC. Protein sequence: CASSSKPYEQYF.

V is TRBV11-3 and J is TRBJ2-1; no definite D call. Per the germline V gene, CDR1 is SGHNT and CDR2 is YENEEA. This CDR3 contains 15 residues. V lost 0 bases to trimming and J lost 1 base, with 7 bases between them. CDR3 nucleotides: TGTGCCAGCAGCTTAGATCGTATTTCCTACAATGAGCAGTTCTTC. Its protein is CASSLDRISYNEQFF.

The chain is built from TRBV30 and TRBJ2-5, with 10 bases identical to TRBD1. CDR3 length: 15 residues. J gave up 5 bases and V 2 bases, and 8 bases lay outside the gene matches. Germline V gene sequence: CDR1 GTSNPN, CDR2 SVGIG (reference sequence). CDR3 nucleotide sequence: TGTGCCTGGAGTAACCTCGGGACAGGGGTCGAGACCCAGTACTTC. Its translation: CAWSNLGTGVETQYF.

The sample holds a few counts of this clonotype. The chain employs TRBV20-1 and TRBJ2-7; D may be TRBD1 or TRBD2 (5 bases each). The germline gives CDR1 DFQATT, CDR2 SNEGSKA (reference sequence). This CDR3 has 15 residues. V was cut by 0 bases and J by 7 bases, with 19 bases left in between. The CDR3 loop reads CSARDISQGRGEQYF. CDR3 sequence (DNA): TGCAGTGCTAGAGATATTAGCCAGGGTCGAGGGGAGCAGTACTTC.

This clonotype appeared once. The rearrangement links TRBV6-1 to TRBJ2-1, with TRBD2 matching over 8 bases. Germline V lookup: CDR1 MNHNS, CDR2 SASEGT. The CDR3 length is 14 residues. The J segment lost 7 bases and the V segment lost 6 bases, leaving 8 bases of the junction unmatched. CDR3 protein: CASRTGTSSNEQFF. CDR3 DNA sequence: TGTGCCAGCAGAACCGGGACTAGTTCGAATGAGCAGTTCTTC.

The rearrangement joins TRBV27 to TRBJ2-1, with 8 bases lining up with TRBD1. Trimming at V came to 4 bases and at J to 0 bases, leaving 2 bases not matched to a gene. Germline V gives CDR1 MNHEY, CDR2 SMNVEV (reference sequence). The CDR3 contains 15 residues. The CDR3 coding sequence is TGTGCCAGCAGTTCGACAGGGGCCTCCTACAATGAGCAGTTCTTC. Its translation: CASSSTGASYNEQFF.

This clonotype was seen only a few times. V is TRBV7-2 and J is TRBJ2-7; D not certain. Germline CDR1 is SGHTA and CDR2 is FQGNSA. With 4 bases removed from V and 5 bases from J, the gap between germline ends came to 6 bases. This CDR3 spans 11 amino acids. The CDR3 spells CASSSANEQYF. The CDR3 DNA reads as TGTGCCAGCAGCTCAGCTAACGAGCAGTACTTC.

The chain uses TRBV12-3 or TRBV12-4 and TRBJ1-2; 9 bases are shared with TRBD1. V dropped 4 bases and J dropped 4; count of bases not matched to a gene: 1. The CDR3 has 13 residues. CDR3 DNA: TGTGCCAGCAGTTCGGGACAGGGCTATGGCTACACCTTC. Translating gives CASSSGQGYGYTF.

The rearrangement joins TRBV20-1 to TRBJ2-4; 8 nucleotides line up with TRBD1. From germline, CDR1 is DFQATT and CDR2 SNEGSKA (reference sequence). J was trimmed by 7 bases and V by 2 bases; bases with no gene match: 13. There are 16 residues in the CDR3. This chain's CDR3 is CSARPGGWGNRNIQYF. CDR3 nucleotide sequence: TGCAGTGCTAGACCAGGGGGCTGGGGGAATCGGAACATTCAGTACTTC.

The chain combines TRBV4-1 with TRBJ2-3; 10 bases are a match to TRBD2. CDR1 and CDR2 from the germline V gene are MGHRA and YSYEKL. This CDR3 comprises 18 residues. J was trimmed by 5 bases and V by 0 bases; bases with no gene match: 11. The CDR3 here is CASSQDRLAGDLGDTQYF. The CDR3 bases are TGCGCCAGCAGCCAAGATCGGCTAGCGGGAGATCTGGGAGATACGCAGTATTTT.

This rearrangement joins TRBV7-9 to TRBJ2-3, with a possible D match to TRBD1 (6 bases). V lost 10 bases and J lost 6, with 11 bases in between. This CDR3 has 11 amino acids. Per the germline V gene, CDR1 is SEHNR and CDR2 is FQNEAQ (reference sequence). The CDR3 nucleotides are TGTGCCATAACTGACAGGGATACGCAGTATTTT. This translates into CAITDRDTQYF.

This chain connects TRBV6-1 to TRBJ1-5, with TRBD1 matching 7 bases. The germline gives CDR1 MNHNS, CDR2 SASEGT. With 5 bases clipped from V and 2 bases from J, the junction kept 6 bases outside the gene matches. The length of the CDR3 is 15 residues. CDR3 in DNA: TGTGCCAGCAGTCCACAGGGGTTAGGCAATCAGCCCCAGCATTTT. It translates to CASSPQGLGNQPQHF.

This clonotype was counted between two and nine times. The V and J genes are TRBV10-1 and TRBJ2-2; perhaps TRBD2 as D (5 bases). The length of the CDR3 is 13 residues. Germline V gene sequence: CDR1 WNHNN, CDR2 SYGVQD (reference sequence). Trimming left V 8 bases short and J 5 bases short, with 12 bases between. The CDR3 is CASASGLTGELFF. The CDR3 DNA reads TGCGCCAGCGCCAGCGGCTTAACCGGGGAGCTGTTTTTT.

For the CDR3, the DNA is TGTGCCAGCAGTTATGCAGGGGGCGGCTACACCTTC. Encoded protein: CASSYAGGGYTF. V usage is TRBV6-5 and J usage is TRBJ1-2, with 8 positions matching TRBD1. V gave up 3 bases and J gave up 8 bases; unmatched junction bases: 2. The CDR3 is 12 residues long. Germline assignment: CDR1 MNHEY and CDR2 SVGAGI.

This clonotype was counted a few times. V is TRBV10-3 and J is TRBJ1-2; 7 bases line up with TRBD1. CDR1 ENHRY and CDR2 SYGVKD come from the germline V gene. V dropped 10 bases and J dropped 8; count of bases not matched to a gene: 16. This CDR3 is built from 14 residues. CDR3 in amino acids: CATRKEGAVRGYTF. In DNA, the CDR3 is TGTGCCACCCGAAAGGAGGGGGCAGTAAGAGGCTACACCTTC.

This clonotype was observed a handful of times. The chain carries TRBV15 and TRBJ2-1; 9 bases agree with TRBD2. The CDR3 has 18 residues. Germline values: CDR1 LNHNV, CDR2 YYDKDF (reference sequence). V gave up 0 bases and J gave up 6 bases; unmatched junction bases: 12. CDR3 region: CATSRDRRGSGRINEQFF. CDR3 DNA sequence: TGTGCCACCAGCAGAGATCGAAGGGGGAGCGGGAGGATCAATGAGCAGTTCTTC.

The chain uses TRBV2 and TRBJ1-2; TRBD1 matches at 7 bases. The germline CDR1 and CDR2 sequences are SNHLY and FYNNEI. The CDR3 extends over 13 amino acids. V was pared by 2 bases and J by 8 bases, with 5 bases of the junction left unmatched. DNA of the CDR3: TGTGCCAGCAGTGAACGGGGACAGAACGGCTACACCTTC. This translates into CASSERGQNGYTF.

This clonotype came up a few times. The rearrangement links TRBV20-1 to TRBJ1-2; perhaps TRBD1 as D (6 bases). The CDR3 covers 14 residues. Germline CDR1 DFQATT, CDR2 SNEGSKA (reference sequence). V gave up 0 bases and J gave up 13 bases, with 21 bases separating them. In DNA form, the CDR3 reads TGCAGTGCTAGAGATTCCCGGGACAAGCCCGCTGGCACCTTC. This translates into CSARDSRDKPAGTF.

The chain joins TRBV18 to TRBJ2-5; 8 bases line up with TRBD1. The CDR3 runs to 13 residues. Germline values: CDR1 KGHSH, CDR2 LQKENI. Trimming took 3 bases from V and 5 from J; bases not matched to a gene: 2. Here the CDR3 DNA reads TGTGCCAGCTCACCGGGACAGGCGGAGACCCAGTACTTC. Translation: CASSPGQAETQYF. The full variable domain, completed using reference TRBV18 and TRBJ2-5, is NAGVMQNPRHLVRRRGQEARLRCSPMKGHSHVYWYRQLPEEGLKFMVYLQKENIIDESGMPKERFSAEFPKEGPSILRIQQVVRGDSAAYFCASSPGQAETQYFGPGTRLLVL.

CDR3 coding DNA: TGCAGTGCTAGACAAACCGGGACTAGCGGGAGATATACGCAGTATTTT. The encoded protein is CSARQTGTSGRYTQYF. The chain uses TRBV20-1 and TRBJ2-3; 14 nucleotides align to TRBD2. Trimming at V came to 2 bases and at J to 7 bases, leaving 8 bases not matched to a gene. Germline V lookup: CDR1 DFQATT, CDR2 SNEGSKA (reference sequence). CDR3 length: 16 amino acids.

The V call is TRBV7-9, the J call TRBJ2-5, with 9 nucleotides matching TRBD2. The germline V gene encodes CDR1 SEHNR and CDR2 FQNEAQ (reference sequence). CDR3 length: 16 amino acids. After removal of 5 bases from V and 5 bases from J, the junction contained 12 bases not matched to a gene. The CDR3 DNA reads as TGTGCCAGCAGCCCAGGGGCGGGAGGGCGAACGGAGACCCAGTACTTC. This encodes CASSPGAGGRTETQYF.

The chain is built from TRBV5-1 and TRBJ2-1; 8 nucleotides match TRBD2. The CDR3 is 16 residues long. Trimming at V came to 3 bases and at J to 7 bases, leaving 12 bases not matched to a gene. Germline assignment: CDR1 SGHRS and CDR2 YFSETQ. CDR3 DNA sequence: TGCGCCAGCAGCTCAAGGGGGGCGGGAGGTTGGAATGAGCAGTTCTTC. Amino acids: CASSSRGAGGWNEQFF. Full variable domain (outside the CDR3, taken from reference TRBV5-1 and TRBJ2-1): KAGVTQTPRYLIKTRGQQVTLSCSPISGHRSVSWYQQTPGQGLQFLFEYFSETQRNKGNFPGRFSGRQFSNSRSEMNVSTLELGDSALYLCASSSRGAGGWNEQFFGPGTRLTVL.